The clone carrying this TCR beta chain showed up just a few times. This record belongs to a study of blood T cells in healthy people across ages. Then a second PCR, running roughly 6 to 12 cycles, was carried out with a sample-barcoded 5' primer and a J-beta primer mix. One entry per CDR3 protein results from TCRdb running MiXCR on the 5' RACE reads. The sample comprises some 550,000 distinct CDR3 sequences, around 50% of which are singletons, and around 23% rests with the top ten. CDR1 is SGHTA, CDR2 FQGNSA, per germline. V lost 4 bases and J lost 3; bases outside the gene matches: 2. The CDR3 is made up of 15 amino acids.

The receptor was isolated from a man at least 80 years old in good health. The sample was blood. The V and J genes are TRBV7-2 and TRBJ2-2; TRBD2 aligns across 10 bases. Here the CDR3 reads CASSYSGGDTGELFF. The CDR3 DNA follows: TGTGCCAGCAGCTACAGCGGGGGGGACACCGGGGAGCTGTTTTTT.